This T cell receptor beta chain is drawn from a study of T cells in Graves' hyperthyroidism and ophthalmopathy. This clonotype was detected many times. Deletions cut 6 bases from V and 5 bases from J, with 13 bases between. Per germline, CDR1 SNHLY and CDR2 FYNNEI. This CDR3 has 13 residues. Researchers took RNA transcripts and amplified the TCR beta CDR3 regions from them. An initial round of RT-PCR targeting the TCR CDR3 relied on the HTBI primer set. TCRdb re-called the multiplex PCR reads through MiXCR, storing one row per CDR3 protein. Of under 450,000 distinct CDR3 sequences detected, approximately 14% appear once; the ten largest clones hold around 7.3%.

The chain links TRBV2 to TRBJ2-5; D remains ambiguous. Sequencing was carried out using blood. The source of this sequence is a woman between 18 and 30 years old with Graves' hyperthyroidism. This CDR3 is CASSPVAGETQYF. The CDR3 DNA reads as TGTGCCAGCAGCCCTGTAGCTGGGGAGACCCAGTACTTC.